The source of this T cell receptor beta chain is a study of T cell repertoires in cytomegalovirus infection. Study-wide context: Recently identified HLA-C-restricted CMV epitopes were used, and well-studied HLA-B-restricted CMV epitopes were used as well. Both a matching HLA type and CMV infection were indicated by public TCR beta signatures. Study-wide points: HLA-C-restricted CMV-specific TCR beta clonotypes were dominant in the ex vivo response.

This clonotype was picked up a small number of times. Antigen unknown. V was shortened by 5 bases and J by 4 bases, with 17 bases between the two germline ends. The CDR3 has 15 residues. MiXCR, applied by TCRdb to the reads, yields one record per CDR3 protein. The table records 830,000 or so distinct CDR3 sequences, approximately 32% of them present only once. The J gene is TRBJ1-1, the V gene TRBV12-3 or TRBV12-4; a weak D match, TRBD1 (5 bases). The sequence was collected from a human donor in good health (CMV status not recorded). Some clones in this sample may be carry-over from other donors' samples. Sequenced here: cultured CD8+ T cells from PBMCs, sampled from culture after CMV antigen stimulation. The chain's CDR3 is CASSSRGEGLTEAFF. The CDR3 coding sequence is TGTGCCAGCAGTAGCCGGGGGGAAGGACTCACTGAAGCTTTCTTT.